The entry below describes one T cell receptor (beta chain). Authors' analysis steps: From reference gene primer amplification, estimates of nucleated cell counts were derived. TCRdb's table, derived via immunoSEQ multiplex PCR, lists solely in-frame clones and lacks some. The DNA gave D and trimming, while V, J and clone size come from that table. Of 65,000 to 95,000 clones detected, 80% appear once; the ten largest clones hold about 12%. The data belong to a study of blood T cell repertoires in COVID-19. The CDR3 runs to 15 residues. V gave up 4 bases and J gave up 1 base, with 10 bases separating them. Germline assignment: CDR1 SNHLY and CDR2 FYNNEI.

Sequenced: peripheral blood. V usage is TRBV2 and J usage is TRBJ2-2; TRBD2 is a possible D gene (6 bases). This clonotype originated in a woman between 35 and 50 years old with active or convalescent COVID-19. The CDR3 spells CASSGRRGNTGELFF. CDR3 DNA: TGTGCCAGCAGTGGGAGGAGGGGGAACACCGGGGAGCTGTTTTTT.